This is a list of T cell receptor beta chains from one sample in a study of blood T cell repertoires in COVID-19. Libraries were prepared by immunoSEQ multiplex PCR; TCRdb keeps only in-frame clonotypes and omits some of them. The sample lists fewer than 130,000 clones, around 80% occurring once. The sequenced material came from peripheral blood. The receptors stem from a man aged 70-80 years with active or convalescent COVID-19. Each CDR3 is given with its conserved first and last residue. Fields, in order: clone size, V gene, CDR3 length, CDR3 protein. Size is omitted from some rows. Given values are once, few, many or a class for expanded clones.

NA | TRBV11-2 | 13 | CASSLDRVETQYF
once | TRBV5-6 | 15 | CASSWDRGVNTEAFF
NA | TRBV2 | 15 | CASSEQGVHHTEAFF
NA | TRBV6-5 | 14 | CASSSGGLNTEAFF
NA | TRBV5-8 | 15 | CASSLGDRVDNEQFF
NA | TRBV9 | 15 | CASSAKETGNYGYTF
NA | TRBV2 | 15 | CASMTRLAGIDTQYF
NA | TRBV10-3 | 14 | CAISDWSSYNEQFF
NA | TRBV27 | 15 | CASRRTVQNPYGYTF
few | TRBV7-2 | 15 | CASSPRTGGRYGYTF
NA | TRBV30 | 15 | CAWSVRGTGGYEQYF
few | TRBV6-1 | 17 | CASSEAEGISGVNTQYF
NA | TRBV6-1 | 15 | CASSEGQGSQETQYF
NA | TRBV9 | 16 | CASSGTGPNIGNTIYF
NA | TRBV28 | 14 | CASRKQGVGGELFF
NA | TRBV7-9 | 13 | CASSRAGAAEAFF